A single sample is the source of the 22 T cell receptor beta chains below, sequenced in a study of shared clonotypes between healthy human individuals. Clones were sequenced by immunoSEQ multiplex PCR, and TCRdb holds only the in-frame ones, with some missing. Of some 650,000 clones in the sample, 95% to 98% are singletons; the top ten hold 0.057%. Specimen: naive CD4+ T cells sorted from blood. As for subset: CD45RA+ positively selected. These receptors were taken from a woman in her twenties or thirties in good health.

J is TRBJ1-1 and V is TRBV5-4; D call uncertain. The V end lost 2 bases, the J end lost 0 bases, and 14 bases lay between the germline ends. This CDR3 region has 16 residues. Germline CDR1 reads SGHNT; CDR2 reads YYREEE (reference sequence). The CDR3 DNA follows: TGTGCCAGCAGCTTCTGGCCCCAAGTCATGAACACTGAAGCTTTCTTT. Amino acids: CASSFWPQVMNTEAFF.

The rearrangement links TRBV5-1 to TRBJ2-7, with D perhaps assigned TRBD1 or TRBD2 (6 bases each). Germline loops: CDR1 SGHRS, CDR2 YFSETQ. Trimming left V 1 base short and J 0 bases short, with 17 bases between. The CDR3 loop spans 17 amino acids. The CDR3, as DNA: TGCGCCAGCAGCTTGTTCCCACGCTGGGGGGCCTCCTACGAGCAGTACTTC. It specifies CASSLFPRWGASYEQYF.

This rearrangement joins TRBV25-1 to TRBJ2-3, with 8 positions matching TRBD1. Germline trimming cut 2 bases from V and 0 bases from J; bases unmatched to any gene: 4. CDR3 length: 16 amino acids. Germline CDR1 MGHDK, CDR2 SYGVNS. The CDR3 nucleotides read TGTGCCAGCAGTGAAGGACAGGGTTTAAGCACAGATACGCAGTATTTT. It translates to CASSEGQGLSTDTQYF. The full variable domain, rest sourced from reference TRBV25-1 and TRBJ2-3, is EADIYQTPRYLVIGTGKKITLECSQTMGHDKMYWYQQDPGMELHLIHYSYGVNSTEKGDLSSESTVSRIRTEHFPLTLESARPSHTSQYLCASSEGQGLSTDTQYFGPGTRLTVL.

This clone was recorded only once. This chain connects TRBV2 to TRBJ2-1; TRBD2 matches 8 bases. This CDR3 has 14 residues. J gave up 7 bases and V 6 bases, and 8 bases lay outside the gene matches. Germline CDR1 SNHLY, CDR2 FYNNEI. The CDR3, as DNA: TGTGCCAGCAGAGGACTAGCCCTCACAAATGAGCAGTTCTTC. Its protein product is CASRGLALTNEQFF.

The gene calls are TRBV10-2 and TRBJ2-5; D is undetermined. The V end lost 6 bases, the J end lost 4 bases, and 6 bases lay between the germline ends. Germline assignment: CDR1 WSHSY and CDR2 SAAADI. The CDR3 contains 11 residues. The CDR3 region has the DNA TGCGCCAGCAGAAATGTAGAGACCCAGTACTTC. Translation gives CASRNVETQYF.

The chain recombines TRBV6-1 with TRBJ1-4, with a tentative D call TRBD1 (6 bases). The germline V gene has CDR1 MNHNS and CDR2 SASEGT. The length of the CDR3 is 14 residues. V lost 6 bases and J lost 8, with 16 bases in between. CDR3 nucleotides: TGTGCCAGCAGCCTCAGGGGTCTTGGGGAAAAACTGTTTTTT. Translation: CASSLRGLGEKLFF.

CDR3 DNA sequence: TGTGCCAGCAGTGAGGGCAGCAATCAGCCCCAGCATTTT. It translates to CASSEGSNQPQHF. The chain links TRBV2 to TRBJ1-5, with D unclear. Trimming took off 3 bases at V and 1 base at J, with 4 bases between the two ends. There are 13 residues in the CDR3. The germline CDR1 and CDR2 sequences are SNHLY and FYNNEI.

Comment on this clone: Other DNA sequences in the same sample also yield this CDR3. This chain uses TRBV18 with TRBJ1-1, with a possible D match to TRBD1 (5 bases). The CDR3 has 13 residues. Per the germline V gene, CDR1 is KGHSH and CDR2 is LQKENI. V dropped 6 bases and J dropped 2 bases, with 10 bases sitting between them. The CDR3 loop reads CASSPGGNTEAFF. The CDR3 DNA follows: TGTGCCAGCTCCCCGGGGGGTAACACTGAAGCTTTCTTT. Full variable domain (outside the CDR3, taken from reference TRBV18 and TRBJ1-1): NAGVMQNPRHLVRRRGQEARLRCSPMKGHSHVYWYRQLPEEGLKFMVYLQKENIIDESGMPKERFSAEFPKEGPSILRIQQVVRGDSAAYFCASSPGGNTEAFFGQGTRLTVV.

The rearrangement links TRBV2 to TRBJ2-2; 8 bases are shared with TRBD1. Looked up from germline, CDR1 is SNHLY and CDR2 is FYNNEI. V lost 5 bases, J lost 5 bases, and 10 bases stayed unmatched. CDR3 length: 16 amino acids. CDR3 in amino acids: CASSPPRDRSTGELFF. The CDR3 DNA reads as TGTGCCAGCAGTCCGCCGCGGGACAGGTCTACCGGGGAGCTGTTTTTT.

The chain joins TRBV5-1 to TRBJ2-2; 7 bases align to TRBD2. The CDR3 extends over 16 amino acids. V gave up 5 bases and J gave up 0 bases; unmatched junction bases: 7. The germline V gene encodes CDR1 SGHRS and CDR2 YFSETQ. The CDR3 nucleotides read TGCGCCAGCAGAAAGCTAAGCGGGGCGAACACCGGGGAGCTGTTTTTT. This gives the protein CASRKLSGANTGELFF.

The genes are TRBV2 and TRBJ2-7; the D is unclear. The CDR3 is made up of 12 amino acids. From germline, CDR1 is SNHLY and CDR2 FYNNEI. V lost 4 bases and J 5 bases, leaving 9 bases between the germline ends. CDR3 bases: TGTGCCAGCAGTGTCCGACCCCACGAGCAGTACTTC. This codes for CASSVRPHEQYF.

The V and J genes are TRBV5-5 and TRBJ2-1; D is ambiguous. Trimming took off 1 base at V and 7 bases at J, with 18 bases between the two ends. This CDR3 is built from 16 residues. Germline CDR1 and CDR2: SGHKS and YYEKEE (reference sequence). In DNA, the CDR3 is TGTGCCAGCAGCTTGCAACAGCCCTATGTTGGAAATGAGCAGTTCTTC. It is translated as CASSLQQPYVGNEQFF.

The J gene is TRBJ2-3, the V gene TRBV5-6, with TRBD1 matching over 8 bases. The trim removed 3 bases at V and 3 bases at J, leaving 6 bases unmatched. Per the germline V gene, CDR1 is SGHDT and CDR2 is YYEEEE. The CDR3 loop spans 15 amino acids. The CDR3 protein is CASSSGGLRTDTQYF. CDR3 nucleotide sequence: TGTGCCAGCAGCTCAGGGGGCCTTCGAACAGATACGCAGTATTTT.

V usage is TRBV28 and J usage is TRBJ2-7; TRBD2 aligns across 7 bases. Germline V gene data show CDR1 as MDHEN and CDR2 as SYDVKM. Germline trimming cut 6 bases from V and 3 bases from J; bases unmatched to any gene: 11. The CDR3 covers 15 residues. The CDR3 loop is CASSAPPRGDYEQYF. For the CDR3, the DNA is TGTGCCAGCAGCGCCCCGCCCCGGGGGGACTACGAGCAGTACTTC.

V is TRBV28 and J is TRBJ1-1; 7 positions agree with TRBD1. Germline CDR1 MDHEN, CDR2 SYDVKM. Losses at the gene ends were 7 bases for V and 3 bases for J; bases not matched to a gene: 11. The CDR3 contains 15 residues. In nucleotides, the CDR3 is TGTGCCAGCACAAAGGCGGGACAGCTACACACTGAAGCTTTCTTT. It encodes CASTKAGQLHTEAFF.

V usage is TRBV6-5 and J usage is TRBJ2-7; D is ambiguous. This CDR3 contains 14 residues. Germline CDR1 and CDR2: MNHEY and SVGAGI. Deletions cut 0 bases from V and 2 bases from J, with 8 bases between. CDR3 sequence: CASSYSGRTYEQYF. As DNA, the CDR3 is TGTGCCAGCAGTTACTCAGGCAGAACCTACGAGCAGTACTTC.

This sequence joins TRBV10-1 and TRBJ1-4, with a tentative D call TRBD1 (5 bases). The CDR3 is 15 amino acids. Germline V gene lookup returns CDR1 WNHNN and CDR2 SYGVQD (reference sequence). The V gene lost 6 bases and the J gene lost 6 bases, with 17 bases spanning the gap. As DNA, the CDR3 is TGCGCCAGCAGCCCGACCGGGGGAGGGTATGAAAAACTGTTTTTT. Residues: CASSPTGGGYEKLFF.

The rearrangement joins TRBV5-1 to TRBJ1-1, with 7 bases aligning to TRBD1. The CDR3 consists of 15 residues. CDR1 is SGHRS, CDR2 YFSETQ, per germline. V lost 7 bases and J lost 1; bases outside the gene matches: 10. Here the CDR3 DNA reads TGCGCCAGCTCCCGTCTCGGGACAGAGAACACTGAAGCTTTCTTT. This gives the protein CASSRLGTENTEAFF.

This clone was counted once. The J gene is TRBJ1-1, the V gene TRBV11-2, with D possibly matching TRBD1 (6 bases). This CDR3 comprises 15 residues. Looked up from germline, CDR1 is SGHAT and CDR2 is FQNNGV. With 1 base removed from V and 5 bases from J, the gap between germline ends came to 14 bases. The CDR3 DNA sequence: TGTGCCAGCAGCTTAGGACAGGTCCTAGATACTGAAGCTTTCTTT. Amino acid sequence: CASSLGQVLDTEAFF.

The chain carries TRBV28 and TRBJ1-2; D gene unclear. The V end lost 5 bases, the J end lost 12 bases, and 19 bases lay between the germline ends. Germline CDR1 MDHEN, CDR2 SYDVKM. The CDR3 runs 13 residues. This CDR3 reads CASSRYLTYPNTF. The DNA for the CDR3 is TGTGCCAGCAGTCGTTACTTGACATATCCTAACACCTTC.

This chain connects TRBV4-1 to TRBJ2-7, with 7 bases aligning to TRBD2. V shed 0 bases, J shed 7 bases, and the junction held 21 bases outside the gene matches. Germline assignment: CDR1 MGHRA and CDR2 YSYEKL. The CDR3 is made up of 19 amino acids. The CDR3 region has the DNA TGCGCCAGCAGCCAAGATCACCCCCTACCCGGGGAGGGCCGGCATGAGCAGTACTTC. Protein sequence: CASSQDHPLPGEGRHEQYF.

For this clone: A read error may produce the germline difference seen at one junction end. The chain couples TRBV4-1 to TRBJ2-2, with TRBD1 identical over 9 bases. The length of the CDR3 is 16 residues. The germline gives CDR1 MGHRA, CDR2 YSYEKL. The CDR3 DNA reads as TGCGCCAGCAGACAAGGCGTGAACAGGGGGCTTCGGGAGCTGTTTTTT. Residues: CASRQGVNRGLRELFF.